The clone carrying this T cell receptor (beta chain) showed up many times. The data were obtained in a study of early T cells in non-severe SARS-CoV-2 infection. TCRdb reanalysed the 5' RACE reads using MiXCR and keeps one entry per CDR3 protein. This table has about 33,000 distinct CDR3 sequences, about 5% appearing once. The J segment lost 5 bases and the V segment lost 0 bases, leaving 14 bases of the junction unmatched. Germline V lookup: CDR1 MGHRA, CDR2 YSYEKL. The CDR3 is made up of 18 amino acids. The V and J genes are TRBV4-1 and TRBJ2-7, with 9 bases fitting TRBD1. The sequence was collected from an adult who was a healthcare worker with PCR-confirmed SARS-CoV-2 infection or an uninfected control (not recorded which). Sequencing was performed on whole blood. The CDR3 region has the DNA TGCGCCAGCAGCCAAGATAGGCAGACAGGGGGTAACCTAGACGAGCAGTACTTC. It is translated as CASSQDRQTGGNLDEQYF.